The 27 T cell receptor beta chains listed next were all sequenced from one sample in a study of control samples from healthy donors and cancer patients. Clones were sequenced by immunoSEQ multiplex PCR, and TCRdb holds only the in-frame ones, with some missing. This table has about 140,000 clones, 94% appearing once. Sequences were obtained from blood. The receptor source for this set is a man aged 40-49 years in good health.

The rearrangement uses TRBV3-1 (or the pseudogene TRBV3-2) and TRBJ2-7; D remains unclear. CDR1 LGHDT and CDR2 YNNKEL come from the germline V gene (reference sequence). V shed 0 bases and J shed 7 bases, with 16 bases lying between them. This CDR3 region has 15 residues. The CDR3 DNA follows: TGTGCCAGCAGCCAAGATCGGACCCGAGTAGGGGAGCAGTACTTC. Its translation is CASSQDRTRVGEQYF.

This rearrangement joins TRBV25-1 to TRBJ1-2, with D uncertain. Trimming stripped 3 bases from V and 8 bases from J, with 16 bases between. The CDR3 covers 14 residues. From germline, CDR1 is MGHDK and CDR2 SYGVNS. As DNA, the CDR3 is TGTGCCAGCAGTGACGAGTCATCATTTGGCGGCTACACCTTC. Translating gives CASSDESSFGGYTF.

V is TRBV11-3 and J is TRBJ2-1; D is unresolved. The CDR3 sequence is 13 residues long. V was trimmed by 2 bases and J by 9 bases, leaving 11 bases between them. Per germline, CDR1 SGHNT and CDR2 YENEEA. CDR3 amino acids: CASSLISVGEQFF. CDR3 DNA: TGTGCCAGCAGCTTAATTTCCGTTGGTGAGCAGTTCTTC.

This clone was seen just once. The genes are TRBV2 and TRBJ1-2, with TRBD1 as a possible D gene (6 bases). V was trimmed by 7 bases and J by 2 bases, leaving 11 bases between them. The CDR3 consists of 13 residues. Looked up from germline, CDR1 is SNHLY and CDR2 is FYNNEI. CDR3 sequence reads: CASNREANYGYTF. The CDR3 DNA reads as TGTGCCAGCAACAGGGAGGCAAACTATGGCTACACCTTC.

V gene TRBV11-2 combines with J gene TRBJ1-4; weak D call: TRBD1 (5 bases). Germline V CDR1 and CDR2: SGHAT, FQNNGV. V was shortened by 7 bases and J by 4 bases, with 13 bases between the two germline ends. CDR3 length equals 14 residues. The CDR3: CASTTQGRNEKLFF. The CDR3 DNA reads as TGTGCCAGCACCACTCAGGGTCGTAATGAAAAACTGTTTTTT.

This chain links TRBV15 with TRBJ2-7; TRBD1 matches at 9 bases. Germline V gene sequence: CDR1 LNHNV, CDR2 YYDKDF (reference sequence). The CDR3 totals 15 residues. V lost 3 bases, J lost 5 bases, and 8 bases stayed unmatched. CDR3 protein: CATSRGDRGLDEQYF. The CDR3 DNA is TGTGCCACCAGCAGGGGTGACAGGGGGTTGGACGAGCAGTACTTC.

A remark on this clone: This sample also contains other DNA sequences that code for the same CDR3. The genes are TRBV12-3 or TRBV12-4 and TRBJ2-5; D unclear. The CDR3 extends over 11 amino acids. The ends were cut back, 2 bases at V and 5 bases at J, with 3 bases in the middle. CDR3 amino acids: CASSLKETQYF. CDR3 in DNA: TGTGCCAGCAGTTTAAAGGAGACCCAGTACTTC.

The chain uses TRBV4-1 and TRBJ2-2; the match to TRBD2 covers 12 bases. V shed 4 bases, J shed 5 bases, and the junction held 11 bases outside the gene matches. The V gene's germline CDR1 is MGHRA and CDR2 YSYEKL. This CDR3 comprises 18 residues. The CDR3 here is CASSRGRLAGVFTGELFF. CDR3 DNA sequence: TGCGCCAGCAGCCGAGGAAGACTAGCGGGAGTGTTTACCGGGGAGCTGTTTTTT.

In this sample, this clone turned up once. The rearrangement joins TRBV5-4 to TRBJ1-1; D unclear. CDR3 size: 13 residues. Germline-derived CDR1 and CDR2 are SGHNT and YYREEE (reference sequence). Trimming shortened V by 0 bases and J by 3 bases, and 6 bases separated the two germline ends. The CDR3 loop is CASSLEYDTEAFF. CDR3 DNA sequence: TGTGCCAGCAGCTTGGAGTATGACACTGAAGCTTTCTTT.

This clone was seen once. V and J are TRBV12-5 and TRBJ2-5; 7 bases agree with TRBD1. CDR3 size: 13 residues. Germline CDR1 LGHNT, CDR2 FRNRAP. The V and J ends lost 6 bases and 3 bases, in that order; junction bases with no gene match: 4. The CDR3 bases are TGTGCTAGTGGCCCCGACAGGGAAGAGACCCAGTACTTC. Protein: CASGPDREETQYF. Combining the CDR3 with reference TRBV12-5 and TRBJ2-5 gives the whole variable domain DARVTQTPRHKVTEMGQEVTMRCQPILGHNTVFWYRQTMMQGLELLAYFRNRAPLDDSGMPKDRFSAEMPDATLATLKIQPSEPRDSAVYFCASGPDREETQYFGPGTRLLVL.

The J gene is TRBJ1-1, the V gene TRBV5-1, with unresolved D. Germline V gene lookup returns CDR1 SGHRS and CDR2 YFSETQ. Trimming pared 4 bases from V and 3 bases from J, leaving 10 bases between. CDR3 length: 13 amino acids. The CDR3 protein is CASSEDVYTEAFF. The CDR3 DNA follows: TGCGCCAGCAGCGAGGATGTTTACACTGAAGCTTTCTTT.

The chain joins TRBV27 to TRBJ1-5, with D unresolved. The length of the CDR3 is 14 residues. V was cut by 3 bases and J by 4 bases, with 10 bases left in between. The germline V gene encodes CDR1 MNHEY and CDR2 SMNVEV (reference sequence). In DNA, the CDR3 is TGTGCCAGCAGTTTGATAGGGAATAATCAGCCCCAGCATTTT. It translates to CASSLIGNNQPQHF.

The J gene is TRBJ1-6, the V gene TRBV6-5; D is unclear. From germline, CDR1 is MNHEY and CDR2 SVGAGI. This CDR3 is built from 14 residues. Trimming took 2 bases from V and 10 from J, leaving 12 bases between them. The CDR3 here is CASSYGPLGSPLHF. The CDR3 nucleotides are TGTGCCAGCAGTTACGGCCCTTTGGGGTCACCCCTCCACTTT.

The J gene is TRBJ2-4, the V gene TRBV2, with 10 positions matching TRBD2. Germline assignment: CDR1 SNHLY and CDR2 FYNNEI. V lost 6 bases and J lost 1; bases outside the gene matches: 9. The CDR3 sequence is 17 residues long. For the CDR3, the DNA is TGTGCCAGCAGCTACAGCGGGAGGGCCGTGGCCAAAAACATTCAGTACTTC. Its translation: CASSYSGRAVAKNIQYF.

This clone was seen more than once but under ten times. The same CDR3 can be traced to other DNA sequences in this sample. CDR3 protein: CASSREDYGYTF. Written as DNA, the CDR3 is TGCGCCAGCAGCAGGGAGGACTATGGCTACACCTTC. The chain is built from TRBV5-1 and TRBJ1-2; no definite D call. Deletions cut 4 bases from V and 3 bases from J, with 7 bases between. This CDR3 is built from 12 residues. Germline V gene lookup returns CDR1 SGHRS and CDR2 YFSETQ.

The CDR3 sequence is CASSPVADEKLFF. The CDR3 nucleotides read TGCGCCAGCAGTCCCGTGGCCGATGAAAAACTGTTTTTT. J is TRBJ1-4 and V is TRBV4-1; the D is unclear. Looked up from germline, CDR1 is MGHRA and CDR2 is YSYEKL. This CDR3 is built from 13 residues. The V gene lost 6 bases and the J gene lost 6 bases, with 11 bases spanning the gap.

V is TRBV19 and J is TRBJ2-1; 12 bases agree with TRBD2. This CDR3 is built from 16 residues. The V segment lost 4 bases and the J segment 0 bases; nucleotides outside the gene matches: 1. CDR1 LNHDA and CDR2 SQIVND come from the germline V gene (reference sequence). The CDR3 loop reads CASSKTSGSSYNEQFF. The CDR3 DNA reads TGTGCCAGTAGTAAGACTAGCGGGAGCTCCTACAATGAGCAGTTCTTC.

This clone was seen just once. The CDR3 bases are TGTGCCAGCAGCTTAAGACCTAATGGGGAAAAACTGTTTTTT. It codes for CASSLRPNGEKLFF. The gene calls are TRBV7-9 and TRBJ1-4; the D is unclear. Trimming took 2 bases from V and 8 from J, leaving 12 bases between them. There are 14 residues in the CDR3. Germline lookup yields CDR1 SEHNR and CDR2 FQNEAQ (reference sequence).

The rearrangement uses TRBV7-9 and TRBJ2-5, with a tentative D call TRBD2 (5 bases). Germline assignment: CDR1 SEHNR and CDR2 FQNEAQ (reference sequence). This CDR3 has 14 amino acids. V lost 1 base to trimming and J lost 2 bases, with 8 bases between them. The CDR3 sequence: CASSLDQRQETQYF. CDR3 sequence (DNA): TGTGCCAGCAGCTTAGACCAGCGGCAAGAGACCCAGTACTTC. Full variable domain (rest looked up from reference TRBV7-9 and TRBJ2-5): DTGVSQNPRHKITKRGQNVTFRCDPISEHNRLYWYRQTLGQGPEFLTYFQNEAQLEKSRLLSDRFSAERPKGSFSTLEIQRTEQGDSAMYLCASSLDQRQETQYFGPGTRLLVL.

This sequence joins TRBV6-1 and TRBJ1-1, with D possibly TRBD1 on 6 matching bases. Trimming left V 3 bases short and J 5 bases short, with 19 bases between. Germline V gene lookup returns CDR1 MNHNS and CDR2 SASEGT. This CDR3 is built from 16 residues. CDR3 nucleotides: TGTGCCAGCAGTGAGAGGGGGACCTACCGGGGGACTGAAGCTTTCTTT. It encodes CASSERGTYRGTEAFF.

This rearrangement joins TRBV11-1 to TRBJ2-3, with D unclear. V gave up 6 bases and J gave up 4 bases, with 11 bases separating them. Germline CDR1 reads SGHAT; CDR2 reads FQDESV (reference sequence). The CDR3 spans 13 residues. In DNA form, the CDR3 reads TGTGCCAGCAGTCCCAGGCTAGCAGATACGCAGTATTTT. It translates to CASSPRLADTQYF.

This clone was seen a single time. This chain joins TRBV6-5 and TRBJ2-1; D is perhaps TRBD2 (5 bases). Germline V gene data show CDR1 as MNHEY and CDR2 as SVGAGI. The CDR3 has 15 amino acids. V dropped 6 bases and J dropped 0 bases, with 12 bases sitting between them. CDR3 nucleotides: TGTGCCAGCAGGCGTTCGGGGAGCTCCTACAATGAGCAGTTCTTC. It yields the protein CASRRSGSSYNEQFF.

Here the CDR3 DNA reads TGTGCCAGCAGCTTACCGGGGGAGGGCACAGATACGCAGTATTTT. Translating it yields CASSLPGEGTDTQYF. The chain uses TRBV7-9 and TRBJ2-3, with D tentatively TRBD2 (6 bases). CDR1 is SEHNR, CDR2 FQNEAQ, per germline (reference sequence). CDR3 length: 15 amino acids. V was cut by 2 bases and J by 1 base, with 10 bases left in between.

In this sample, this clone turned up once. This chain joins TRBV6-2 or TRBV6-3 and TRBJ2-3; D gene uncertain. From germline, CDR1 is MNHEY and CDR2 SVGEGT. CDR3 length equals 13 residues. The V and J ends lost 5 bases and 4 bases respectively, with 10 bases between them. The CDR3 protein is CASSPHRADTQYF. CDR3 nucleotide sequence: TGTGCCAGCAGTCCCCACCGTGCAGATACGCAGTATTTT.

This clone has a handful of counts. The gene calls are TRBV28 and TRBJ1-1; D uncertain. The germline gives CDR1 MDHEN, CDR2 SYDVKM. This CDR3 has 11 residues. Trimming pared 3 bases from V and 7 bases from J, leaving 6 bases between. The CDR3 DNA follows: TGTGCCAGCAGTTTCGGTCTTGAAGCTTTCTTT. Encoded protein: CASSFGLEAFF.

The CDR3, as DNA: TGTGCCAGCAGTTTCATCGTCCGGGACGGCTATGGCTACACCTTC. Translation gives CASSFIVRDGYGYTF. The rearrangement links TRBV28 to TRBJ1-2; perhaps TRBD1 as D (5 bases). Germline CDR1 is MDHEN and CDR2 is SYDVKM. The CDR3 covers 15 residues. Trimming pared 3 bases from V and 4 bases from J, leaving 15 bases between.

The table lists this clone with a few counts. V gene TRBV4-3 combines with J gene TRBJ1-2; D is perhaps TRBD1 (5 bases). Per the germline V gene, CDR1 is LGHNA and CDR2 is YSLEER. Trimming cost V 0 bases and J 4 bases, with 12 bases left between them. CDR3 length: 15 residues. In DNA, the CDR3 is TGCGCCAGCAGCCAAGACGGAGGGGAAATCTATGGCTACACCTTC. It specifies CASSQDGGEIYGYTF.